This T cell receptor (beta chain) was obtained from a study of T cell responses to AZD1222 COVID-19 vaccine (TCRdb year 2021). With regard to the full study: AZD1222 recipients with second doses at about 4 weeks or about 12 weeks were pooled, because spike-specific TCR depth and breadth did not differ between schedules. A total of 230 or so trial participants underwent TCR sequencing, of whom roughly 210 received two doses of AZD1222 and about 25 received two doses of the MenACWY control vaccine. Trial participants were enrolled into age subgroups of 18-55, 56-69 and 70-plus years, which contained roughly 140, 27 and 60 TCR-sequenced participants, respectively. Points the paper makes about the study in general: Participants were mostly white British, with more females than males. The authors suggested clonal diversity may have been underestimated. After two AZD1222 doses, both the breadth and the depth of spike-specific TCRs were significantly higher than at day 0 and than in MenACWY recipients. Because no samples from the day 14 peak response were available, repertoires could be characterized only after the peak T cell response. CD4 TCRs associated with the vaccine covered the entire spike protein, and the dominant responses were in regions 160-218 and 743-854. Only five to seven AZD1222 recipients were SARS-CoV-2 seropositive at baseline, limiting conclusions about previously exposed vaccinees. Reportedly, close to half of the unique spike-specific TCRs recognized epitopes lying outside the regions that are mutated in the B.1.351 and B.1.1.7 variants. In the small 56-69-year group, the increase in depth fell short of significance, most likely because of low power.

The CDR3 regions of human TCRbeta chains were analyzed by immunosequencing. Regarding the original processing steps: TCRs in the repertoires were matched against a reference library of SARS-CoV-2-specific TCRs that had been generated with the MIRA antigen-specificity platform. Breadth was defined as the fraction of unique TCRs that were SARS-CoV-2-associated, and depth was defined as the fraction of total T cells that were SARS-CoV-2-associated. Using the MIRA data, each spike-specific TCR was assigned both to the spike region to which the TCR was reactive and to a CD4 or CD8 class. Log10-transformed breadth and depth values were compared by one-way ANOVA with Sidak's multiple comparisons tests. Sourced from immuneACCESS, this table was stored by TCRdb with only in-frame sequences that have V and J called. A share of the clones is absent; for the studies checked, an unresolved V gene accounts for under half, and the remainder has no known explanation. The V and J calls and the clone size are those of that table, but D and trimming were determined from the DNA. For this sample there are about 120,000 clones; 90% to 95% appear just once. The leading ten clones occupy under 3.5% of the sample.

Read against the paper, the sample's time point label means: baseline before first vaccination. Vaccinee samples were obtained from the UK trials COV001 and COV002, which included a single-blind randomized controlled phase 2/3 trial of AZD1222 (ChAdOx1 nCoV-19) in healthy adults. Trial participant PBMC samples were collected at day 0 and day 28 after the second dose for TCRbeta chain sequencing. For this clone: The antigen this receptor binds is unknown. Within one base of it there is no much larger clone, and no base qualities were kept.

Sequences were derived from peripheral blood, sampled on day 0 of AZD1222 vaccination. The TCR sequence derives from an adult in good health.

The DNA sequence is given as TGTGCCACCAGTGATCGCCTAGCAGAGCAGTTCTTC. The resulting protein is CATSDRLAEQFF. The rearrangement combines TRBV24-1 with TRBJ2-1; the D gene is possibly TRBD2, with 5 bases matching. Sequences KGHDR (CDR1) and SFDVKD (CDR2) are obtained from the germline V gene. The junction shows trimming of 3 bases on V and 10 bases on J, plus 9 bases between the germline ends. Including cysteine and phenylalanine, the CDR3 has 12 amino acids. The retained sequence is limited to the CDR3, 36 bases, with the frame set at the first base.